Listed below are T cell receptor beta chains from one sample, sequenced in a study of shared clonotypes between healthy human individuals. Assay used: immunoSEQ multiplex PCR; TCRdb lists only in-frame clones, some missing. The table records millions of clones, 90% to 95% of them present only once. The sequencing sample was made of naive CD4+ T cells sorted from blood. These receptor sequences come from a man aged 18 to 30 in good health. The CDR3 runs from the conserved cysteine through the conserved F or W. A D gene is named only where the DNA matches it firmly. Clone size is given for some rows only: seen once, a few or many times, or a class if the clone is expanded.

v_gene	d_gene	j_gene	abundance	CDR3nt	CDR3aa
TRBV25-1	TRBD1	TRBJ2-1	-	TGTGCCAGCAGTGACAGGGGGTATACTAGTGAGCAGTTCTTC	CASSDRGYTSEQFF
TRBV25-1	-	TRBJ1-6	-	TGTGCCAGCAGTGGAACAGGTTCCTCCTATAATTCACCCCTCCACTTT	CASSGTGSSYNSPLHF
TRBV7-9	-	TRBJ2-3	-	TGTGCCAGCACGCGGGGCGGAAAGGCGGATACGCAGTATTTT	CASTRGGKADTQYF
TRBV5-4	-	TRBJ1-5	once	TGTGCCAGCAGCTTTTTCGGATTGGCCCAGCATTTT	CASSFFGLAQHF
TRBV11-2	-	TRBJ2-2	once	TGTGCCAGCAGCCCGACAGTCCCCGGGGAGCTGTTTTTT	CASSPTVPGELFF
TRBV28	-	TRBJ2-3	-	TGTGCCAGCAGTTTTCGTGGGGGCACAGATACGCAGTATTTT	CASSFRGGTDTQYF
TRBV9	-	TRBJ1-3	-	TGTGCCAGCAGCGTTCAGGGTAGCTCTGGAAACACCATATATTTT	CASSVQGSSGNTIYF
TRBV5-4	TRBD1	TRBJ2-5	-	TGTGCCAGCAGCGAGGGACAGGGGGTCGGAGAGACCCAGTACTTC	CASSEGQGVGETQYF
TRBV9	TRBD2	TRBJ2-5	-	TGTGCCAGCAGCGCATTCTTCGGGCGGGAGGTTGGAGAGACCCAGTACTTC	CASSAFFGREVGETQYF
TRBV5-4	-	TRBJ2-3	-	TGTGCCAGCAGCTTGGATCGGGGGGCTACAGCAGATACGCAGTATTTT	CASSLDRGATADTQYF
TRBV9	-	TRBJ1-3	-	TGTGCCAGCAGCGTAGGTTCATCTGGAAACACCATATATTTT	CASSVGSSGNTIYF
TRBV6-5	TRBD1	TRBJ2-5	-	TGTGCCAGCAGCCGGGACAGGGGAGAGACCCAGTACTTC	CASSRDRGETQYF
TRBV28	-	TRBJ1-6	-	TGTGCCAGCAGACTGGGGGGGTCGAGCTCCTATAATTCACCCCTCCACTTT	CASRLGGSSSYNSPLHF
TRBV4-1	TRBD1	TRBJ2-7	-	TGCGCCAGCAGCCCTTGGGACAGTCACTACGAGCAGTACTTC	CASSPWDSHYEQYF
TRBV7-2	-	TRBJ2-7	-	TGTGCCAGCAGCTTCGCGAGGAACTACGAGCAGTACTTC	CASSFARNYEQYF
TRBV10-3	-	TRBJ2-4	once	TGTGCCATCAGTGAGTCGCAGGGGGCCAAAAACATTCAGTACTTC	CAISESQGAKNIQYF
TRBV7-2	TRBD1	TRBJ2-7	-	TGTGCCAGCAGCTTACTACAGGGGGCCTACGAGCAGTACTTC	CASSLLQGAYEQYF
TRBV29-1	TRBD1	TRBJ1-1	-	TGCAGCGTTGAGATACGGGACAGGGCCACTGAAGCTTTCTTT	CSVEIRDRATEAFF
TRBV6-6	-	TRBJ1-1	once	TGTGCCAGCAGTTATAGGGCCGAAGGCACTGAAGCTTTCTTT	CASSYRAEGTEAFF
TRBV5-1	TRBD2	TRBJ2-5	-	TGCGCCAGCAGCTTGGCCAAGACTAGCGGGGTACAAGAGACCCAGTACTTC	CASSLAKTSGVQETQYF
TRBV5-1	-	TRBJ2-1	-	TGCGCCAGCAGCTCCGCTCAGGGAAATGAGCAGTTCTTC	CASSSAQGNEQFF
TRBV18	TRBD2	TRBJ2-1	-	TGTGCCAGCTCACCACCTGTCCCTAGCGGCCTCAATGAGCAGTTCTTC	CASSPPVPSGLNEQFF
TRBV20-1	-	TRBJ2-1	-	TGCAGTGCTAGAGATGATAGAGAGCAGTTCTTC	CSARDDREQFF
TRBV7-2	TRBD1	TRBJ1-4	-	TGTGCCAGCAGCTTAGTATTGTCCCCAGGGGGCGGTGAAAAACTGTTTTTT	CASSLVLSPGGGEKLFF
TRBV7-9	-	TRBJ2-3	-	TGTGCCAGCAGCTTAGCTCGGGGAACGGACAACGCAGATACGCAGTATTTT	CASSLARGTDNADTQYF
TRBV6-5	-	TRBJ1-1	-	TGTGCCAGCAGCCCGATTAACACTGAAGCTTTCTTT	CASSPINTEAFF
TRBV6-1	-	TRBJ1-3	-	TGTGCCAGCAGTGAAGTTGGGAATTCAGGAAACACCATATATTTT	CASSEVGNSGNTIYF
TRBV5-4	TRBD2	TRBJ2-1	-	TGTGCCAGCAGCTCTCAGGCTAGCGGGGCGTACAATGAGCAGTTCTTC	CASSSQASGAYNEQFF
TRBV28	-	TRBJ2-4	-	TGTGCCAGCAGTCCCCCTACAGTAAACATTCAGTACTTC	CASSPPTVNIQYF
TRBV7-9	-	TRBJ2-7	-	TGTGCCAGCAGATATAGTCCTTACTCCTACGAGCAGTACTTC	CASRYSPYSYEQYF
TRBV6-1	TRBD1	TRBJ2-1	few	TGTGCCAGCAGTGAAGACAGGGGGTCCTACAATGAGCAGTTCTTC	CASSEDRGSYNEQFF
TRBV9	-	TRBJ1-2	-	TGTGCCACCCTAGGGAGAATTTCCGGGGATGGCTACACCTTC	CATLGRISGDGYTF
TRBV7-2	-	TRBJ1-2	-	TGTGCCAGCAGCTTAGAACCCACAGGGAAAAATGGCTACACCTTC	CASSLEPTGKNGYTF
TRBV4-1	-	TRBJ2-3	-	TGCGCCAGCAGCCAAGTTCCAGCATCCACAGATACGCAGTATTTT	CASSQVPASTDTQYF
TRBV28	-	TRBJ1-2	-	TGTGCCAGCAGTTTCGGGCAGCTAGCTCCCGTGTATGGCTACACCTTC	CASSFGQLAPVYGYTF
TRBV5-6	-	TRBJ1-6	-	TGTGCCAGCAGCCCCGCCAAGGAATCACCCCTCCACTTT	CASSPAKESPLHF
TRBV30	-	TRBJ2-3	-	TGTGCCTGGAGTAGGAACAGGAACACAGATACGCAGTATTTT	CAWSRNRNTDTQYF
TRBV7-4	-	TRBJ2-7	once	TGTGCCAGCAGCGCCCAGACATCTGTCGGGGGTGGCGAGCAGTACTTC	CASSAQTSVGGGEQYF
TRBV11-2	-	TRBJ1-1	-	TGTGCCAGCAGCTTCCAGGGAGTGAACACTGAAGCTTTCTTT	CASSFQGVNTEAFF
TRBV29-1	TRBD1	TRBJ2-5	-	TGCAGCGTAGGTTACAGGGGGCTAAGAGACGAAGAGACCCAGTACTTC	CSVGYRGLRDEETQYF